This T cell receptor (beta chain) comes out of a study of T cells in Graves' hyperthyroidism and ophthalmopathy. Study overall: Peripheral blood was secured at the point of initial diagnosis, before any treatment.

About this clonotype: Its matching antigen is unknown.

Study-wide findings and caveats: The blood repertoire included most of the expanded thyroid clonotypes above 0.001.

Germline lookup yields CDR1 SGHRS and CDR2 YFSETQ. The CDR3 runs 17 residues. With 0 bases removed from V and 2 bases from J, the gap between germline ends came to 14 bases. Patients were excluded because of uncontrolled infection, other autoimmune disease, pregnancy or lactation. Using RNA transcripts as the source, TCR beta CDR3 regions were amplified. HTBI primers were used for first-round RT-PCR of the TCR CDR3. TCRdb analysed the multiplex PCR reads with MiXCR anew, one entry per CDR3 protein. The sample has around 690,000 distinct CDR3 sequences; roughly 20% are singletons. The origin of this receptor is a man under 40 with Graves' ophthalmopathy. Material: blood. J is TRBJ2-2 and V is TRBV5-1, with D tentatively TRBD2 (6 bases). The CDR3 bases are TGCGCCAGCAGCTTGGCCTGGAATAGCGGAAACACCGGGGAGCTGTTTTTT. Translated: CASSLAWNSGNTGELFF.